Below, 5 T cell receptor beta chains from the same sample are listed, as sequenced in a study of metastatic and nonmetastatic thyroid tumors. Thyroid surgery took place with no prior treatment in any patient. TCRdb called clones again from the PCR reads with MiXCR. Of 40,000 to 45,000 clones detected, less than 3.5% appear once; the ten largest clones hold around 9.9%. The specimen was blood. The receptors were sampled from a female donor with papillary thyroid cancer or a benign thyroid nodule (not recorded which). Some clones in this sample may be carry-over from other donors' samples.

There are a few counts of this clone. The chain recombines TRBV27 with TRBJ1-2; D unresolved. The CDR3 runs to 14 residues. V lost 2 bases and J 5 bases, leaving 12 bases between the germline ends. In germline, CDR1 is MNHEY, CDR2 SMNVEV (reference sequence). The chain's CDR3 is CASSLTGPGYGYTF. CDR3 in DNA: TGTGCCAGCAGTTTAACCGGACCGGGATATGGCTACACCTTC.

This clone was counted at least ten times. V usage is TRBV5-6 and J usage is TRBJ1-1; maybe TRBD1 (6 bases). This CDR3 is built from 15 residues. CDR1 SGHDT and CDR2 YYEEEE come from the germline V gene. V was shortened by 5 bases and J by 4 bases, with 18 bases between the two germline ends. The CDR3 DNA reads TGTGCCAGCAGTCCAGCGGGGGCGGGAGGCACTGAAGCTTTCTTT. Translating it yields CASSPAGAGGTEAFF.

This clone was seen repeatedly, ten times or more. The chain joins TRBV11-2 to TRBJ2-1, with D tentatively TRBD2 (5 bases). The CDR3 contains 12 residues. Trimming removed 2 bases from V and 10 bases from J, with 9 bases in between. Germline V CDR1 and CDR2: SGHAT, FQNNGV. CDR3 sequence: CASSLLAGEQFF. The DNA for the CDR3 is TGTGCCAGCAGCTTACTCGCGGGCGAGCAGTTCTTC. The full variable domain, in which reference TRBV11-2 and TRBJ2-1 provide the parts outside the CDR3, is EAGVAQSPRYKIIEKRQSVAFWCNPISGHATLYWYQQILGQGPKLLIQFQNNGVVDDSQLPKDRFSAERLKGVDSTLKIQPAKLEDSAVYLCASSLLAGEQFFGPGTRLTVL.

This clone showed up just a few times. The chain carries TRBV2 and TRBJ1-2, with D maybe TRBD1 (6 bases). Germline V CDR1 and CDR2: SNHLY, FYNNEI. The CDR3 is 13 amino acids. Trimming stripped 3 bases from V and 7 bases from J, with 12 bases between. The CDR3 DNA follows: TGTGCCAGCAGTGATACGGGGGCGAGTGGCTACACCTTC. Protein sequence: CASSDTGASGYTF.

This clone was found many times. The chain recombines TRBV3-1 with TRBJ2-1; D perhaps matches TRBD1 (6 bases). Trimming left V 0 bases short and J 6 bases short, with 21 bases between. The germline gives CDR1 LGHDT, CDR2 YNNKEL (reference sequence). The CDR3 has 18 residues. DNA of the CDR3: TGTGCCAGCAGCCAAGAGTCTCACCCGACAGGTTTGATCAATGAGCAGTTCTTC. Amino acids: CASSQESHPTGLINEQFF.